These 20 T cell receptor beta chains came from one sample sequenced in a study of blood T cell repertoires in COVID-19. Sequencing used immunoSEQ multiplex PCR; TCRdb keeps in-frame clones, though not all of them. The data contain approximately 150,000 clones, around 89% of them singletons. Sample: peripheral blood. These receptors were obtained from a woman aged 55-69 years with active COVID-19.

The J gene is TRBJ2-5, the V gene TRBV3-1 (or the pseudogene TRBV3-2); 7 bases agree with TRBD2. The CDR3 spans 16 residues. Per germline, CDR1 LGHDT and CDR2 YNNKEL (reference sequence). J lost 6 bases, V lost 3 bases, and 13 bases had no gene match. The CDR3 sequence: CASSQPTQGLKKTQYF. The CDR3 DNA follows: TGTGCCAGCAGCCAGCCCACCCAGGGACTAAAAAAGACCCAGTACTTC.

This rearrangement joins TRBV12-5 to TRBJ2-5, with 11 bases lining up with TRBD2. This CDR3 is built from 17 residues. Germline V CDR1 and CDR2: LGHNT, FRNRAP. V lost 3 bases, J lost 2 bases, and 8 bases stayed unmatched. For the CDR3, the DNA is TGTGCTAGTGGTTTACCCCCTAGCGGGAGGCATCAAGAGACCCAGTACTTC. Encoded protein: CASGLPPSGRHQETQYF.

This clone was seen a single time. The chain combines TRBV5-1 with TRBJ1-2; D possibly corresponds to TRBD1 (5 bases). Trimming removed 4 bases at V and 4 bases at J, with 17 bases between. CDR1 and CDR2 from the germline V gene are SGHRS and YFSETQ. The CDR3 contains 15 residues. The CDR3 DNA reads as TGCGCCAGCAGCCCCGGGACTCGCATATTCTATGGCTACACCTTC. It is translated as CASSPGTRIFYGYTF.

J is TRBJ2-7 and V is TRBV30; D may be TRBD1 (6 bases). The CDR3 is 14 residues long. Germline V gives CDR1 GTSNPN, CDR2 SVGIG (reference sequence). Trimming removed 2 bases at V and 2 bases at J, with 13 bases between. CDR3 sequence: CAWSPPRDTYEQYF. CDR3 bases: TGTGCCTGGAGTCCCCCCCGGGACACCTACGAGCAGTACTTC.

V gene TRBV27 combines with J gene TRBJ2-3; D call uncertain. CDR1 and CDR2 (germline): MNHEY, SMNVEV (reference sequence). V gave up 2 bases and J gave up 5 bases, with 11 bases separating them. CDR3 size: 14 residues. CDR3 amino acids: CASSLGRAGDTQYF. Written as DNA, the CDR3 is TGTGCCAGCAGTTTAGGGCGAGCCGGAGATACGCAGTATTTT.

CDR3 in amino acids: CASSLTEAGNTIYF. CDR3 DNA: TGTGCCAGCAGCTTAACCGAGGCTGGAAACACCATATATTTT. J is TRBJ1-3 and V is TRBV11-2, with unresolved D. CDR1 and CDR2 (germline): SGHAT, FQNNGV. Trimming stripped 2 bases from V and 2 bases from J, with 7 bases between. The CDR3 has 14 amino acids.

The chain is built from TRBV4-2 and TRBJ1-2; the D gene is possibly TRBD1 (6 bases). This CDR3 is built from 18 residues. The germline CDR1 and CDR2 sequences are LGHNA and YNFKEQ. Trimming stripped 0 bases from V and 5 bases from J, with 22 bases between. This chain's CDR3 is CASSQEWPGTRGEYGYTF. CDR3 bases: TGTGCCAGCAGCCAAGAATGGCCCGGGACTAGGGGGGAGTATGGCTACACCTTC.

The chain joins TRBV7-9 to TRBJ1-2; D gene unclear. Trimming shortened V by 1 base and J by 8 bases, and 11 bases separated the two germline ends. The CDR3 spans 13 residues. CDR1 and CDR2 (germline): SEHNR, FQNEAQ (reference sequence). The CDR3 bases are TGTGCCAGCAGCTTAGATGGACTCGGCGGCTACACCTTC. Translation: CASSLDGLGGYTF. The full variable domain, in which reference TRBV7-9 and TRBJ1-2 provide the parts outside the CDR3, is DTGVSQNPRHKITKRGQNVTFRCDPISEHNRLYWYRQTLGQGPEFLTYFQNEAQLEKSRLLSDRFSAERPKGSFSTLEIQRTEQGDSAMYLCASSLDGLGGYTFGSGTRLTVV.

The rearrangement uses TRBV9 and TRBJ1-2; TRBD1 is a possible D gene (6 bases). Trimming shortened V by 1 base and J by 4 bases, and 20 bases separated the two germline ends. The CDR3 loop spans 17 amino acids. Per the germline V gene, CDR1 is SGDLS and CDR2 is YYNGEE. CDR3 residues: CASSVSAGDNDPYGYTF. CDR3 coding DNA: TGTGCCAGCAGCGTATCAGCCGGGGACAACGACCCCTATGGCTACACCTTC.

This rearrangement joins TRBV7-2 to TRBJ2-7, with D possibly TRBD2 on 5 matching bases. This CDR3 spans 14 amino acids. From germline, CDR1 is SGHTA and CDR2 FQGNSA. Trimming cost V 1 base and J 2 bases, with 9 bases left between them. CDR3 region: CASSLDGITYEQYF. Here the CDR3 DNA reads TGTGCCAGCAGCTTAGACGGGATTACCTACGAGCAGTACTTC.

This clone was picked up one time. CDR3 region: CASSPTRVHNTGELFF. The CDR3 DNA follows: TGTGCCAGCAGCCCCACCCGAGTCCATAACACCGGGGAGCTGTTTTTT. This sequence joins TRBV7-3 and TRBJ2-2; no definite D call. This CDR3 comprises 16 residues. Trimming stripped 5 bases from V and 2 bases from J, with 15 bases between. Germline lookup yields CDR1 SGHTA and CDR2 FQGTGA.

J is TRBJ1-2 and V is TRBV20-1; D is uncertain. Germline V lookup: CDR1 DFQATT, CDR2 SNEGSKA (reference sequence). This CDR3 contains 11 residues. V shed 5 bases and J shed 9 bases, with 13 bases lying between them. The DNA of the CDR3 is TGCAGTGCTCGATCCAGGAATAGCTACACCTTC. It translates to CSARSRNSYTF.

This rearrangement joins TRBV4-3 to TRBJ2-3; 7 bases are a match to TRBD2. J was trimmed by 0 bases and V by 4 bases; bases with no gene match: 4. The V gene's germline CDR1 is LGHNA and CDR2 YSLEER. This CDR3 has 15 residues. CDR3 residues: CASSRLAASTDTQYF. Written as DNA, the CDR3 is TGCGCCAGCAGCCGGCTAGCGGCTAGCACAGATACGCAGTATTTT.

V gene TRBV6-5 combines with J gene TRBJ2-7, with D possibly being TRBD1 (7 bases). CDR1 MNHEY and CDR2 SVGAGI come from the germline V gene. The CDR3 has 14 residues. The V and J ends lost 2 bases and 5 bases respectively, with 13 bases between them. In DNA form, the CDR3 reads TGTGCCAGCAGTTACAGGAGGGGGCCCCACGAGCAGTACTTC. Protein product: CASSYRRGPHEQYF.

The chain uses TRBV5-4 and TRBJ1-2, with 9 bases aligning to TRBD1. With 4 bases clipped from V and 3 bases from J, the junction kept 10 bases outside the gene matches. Germline lookup yields CDR1 SGHNT and CDR2 YYREEE (reference sequence). This CDR3 region has 16 residues. This CDR3 reads CASSQGTGGLDYGYTF. The CDR3 bases are TGTGCCAGCAGCCAGGGAACAGGGGGCTTAGACTATGGCTACACCTTC.

The V call is TRBV2, the J call TRBJ1-1, with D hard to call. The V end was cut by 6 bases, the J end by 5 bases, with 13 bases between. The CDR3 spans 13 residues. Germline V gene lookup returns CDR1 SNHLY and CDR2 FYNNEI. CDR3 bases: TGTGCCAGCAGGAGGGTCCTGGGGACTGAAGCTTTCTTT. Translating it yields CASRRVLGTEAFF.

This clone was counted once. The chain employs TRBV11-2 and TRBJ2-5, with D perhaps matching TRBD2 (5 bases). V was pared by 5 bases and J by 5 bases, with 21 bases between. Germline CDR1 and CDR2: SGHAT and FQNNGV. CDR3 length: 16 amino acids. The CDR3, as DNA: TGTGCCAGCAGCCCCCCGGGGTATGCAAGTTTGGAGACCCAGTACTTC. Its protein product is CASSPPGYASLETQYF.

Regarding this clone: Other nucleotide sequences in the sample specify the same CDR3. In nucleotides, the CDR3 is TGTGCCACCAGCAGAGAGACAGCGAACACTGAAGCTTTCTTT. This sequence encodes CATSRETANTEAFF. V and J are TRBV15 and TRBJ1-1, with D possibly being TRBD1 (5 bases). From germline, CDR1 is LNHNV and CDR2 YYDKDF (reference sequence). The V end lost 0 bases, the J end lost 1 base, and 6 bases lay between the germline ends. This CDR3 has 14 amino acids.

J is TRBJ2-7 and V is TRBV5-5; D possibly corresponds to TRBD2 (6 bases). V lost 4 bases, J lost 1 base, and 15 bases lay in between. This CDR3 contains 15 residues. Germline lookup yields CDR1 SGHKS and CDR2 YYEKEE (reference sequence). The CDR3 region is CASSQTSRGSYEQYF. CDR3 nucleotide sequence: TGTGCCAGCAGCCAGACTAGTCGGGGATCCTACGAGCAGTACTTC.

The chain uses TRBV6-5 and TRBJ2-1; D is uncertain. The V end lost 11 bases, the J end lost 11 bases, and 19 bases lay between the germline ends. Germline lookup yields CDR1 MNHEY and CDR2 SVGAGI. This CDR3 has 12 residues. CDR3 loop: CAAYVPGLKQFF. As DNA, the CDR3 is TGTGCCGCCTATGTCCCAGGTCTGAAGCAGTTCTTC.